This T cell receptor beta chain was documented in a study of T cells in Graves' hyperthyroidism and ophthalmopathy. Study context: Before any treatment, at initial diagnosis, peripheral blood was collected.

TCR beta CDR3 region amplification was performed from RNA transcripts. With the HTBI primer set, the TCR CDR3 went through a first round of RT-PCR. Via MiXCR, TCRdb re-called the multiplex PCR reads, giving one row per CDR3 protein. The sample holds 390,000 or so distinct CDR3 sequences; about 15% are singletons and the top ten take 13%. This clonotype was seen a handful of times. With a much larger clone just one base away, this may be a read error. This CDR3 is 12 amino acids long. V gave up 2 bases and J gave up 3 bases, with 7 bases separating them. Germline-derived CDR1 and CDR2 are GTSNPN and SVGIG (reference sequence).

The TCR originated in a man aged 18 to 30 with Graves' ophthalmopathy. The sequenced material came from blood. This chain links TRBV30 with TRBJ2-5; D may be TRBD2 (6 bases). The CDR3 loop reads CAWSTGEETQYF. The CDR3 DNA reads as TGTGCCTGGAGTACGGGGGAAGAGACCCAGTACTTC. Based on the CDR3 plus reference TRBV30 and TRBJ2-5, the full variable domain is SQTIHQWPATLVQPVGSPLSLECTVEGTSNPNLYWYRQAAGRGLQLLFYSVGIGQISSEVPQNLSASRPQDRQFILSSKKLLLSDSGFYLCAWSTGEETQYFGPGTRLLVL.